Included here is one T cell receptor beta chain sequence, with context. This specimen comes from a study of technical replicates of blood from several donors. The CDR3 is 13 amino acids. The V gene's germline CDR1 is MDHEN and CDR2 SYDVKM. V was trimmed by 6 bases and J by 6 bases, leaving 15 bases between them. The repertoire was sequenced with immunoSEQ multiplex PCR; TCRdb's copy has only in-frame clones and lacks some. The sample includes more than 65,000 clones, 91% of them seen just once. This chain connects TRBV28 to TRBJ2-7; D may be TRBD2 (6 bases). The sequenced sample was T cells isolated from PBMCs. The source of this sequence is a human donor in good health. CDR3 nucleotides: TGTGCCAGCAGCATAGAGCTCGGGAGCGAGCAGTACTTC. Amino acid sequence: CASSIELGSEQYF.